This TCR beta chain was sequenced for a study of cytomegalovirus exposure and HLA in healthy donors. Donors were drawn from the approximately 130-subject validation cohort, separate from the approximately 680-subject first cohort. The CDR3 runs to 14 residues. With 0 bases removed from V and 2 bases from J, the gap between germline ends came to 8 bases. Germline-derived CDR1 and CDR2 are SGHAT and FQNNGV. Assay: immunoSEQ multiplex PCR; the TCRdb copy retains only in-frame clones and omits some. This sample has about 240,000 clones; about 86% occur once, and the top ten carry 0.95% to 1.5%. V usage is TRBV11-2 and J usage is TRBJ2-7; the D gene is possibly TRBD1 (6 bases). The sample was PBMCs. This receptor was identified in a woman under 40 in good health and CMV-seropositive. CDR3 in amino acids: CASSLERDTYEQYF. The CDR3 DNA is TGTGCCAGCAGCTTAGAACGGGACACCTACGAGCAGTACTTC.